The entry below describes one TCR beta chain. What it binds is not known. The data were taken from a study of T cells after yellow fever vaccination. Across the whole study: SMART-Seq v4 Ultra Low Input handled preparation of low-cell-number fractions.

Study-wide points: Though weaker, the secondary response peaked faster, on day 5 versus 15.

The length of the CDR3 is 16 residues. Germline-derived CDR1 and CDR2 are SGHTA and FQGNSA. The ends lost 2 bases at V and 2 bases at J; junction bases unmatched: 7. TCRdb reprocessed the 5' RACE reads with MiXCR, giving one entry per CDR3 protein. The profile shows some 600,000 distinct CDR3 sequences, approximately 13% of them singletons. The chain is built from TRBV7-2 and TRBJ2-3; 7 bases match TRBD2. The sequence was collected from a man in his thirties or forties who received the YFV17D yellow fever vaccine. The material was PBMCs, obtained on the day of the yellow fever booster vaccination. The DNA for the CDR3 is TGTGCCAGCAGCTTATCCGGGAGGTTTGTCACAGATACGCAGTATTTT. It specifies CASSLSGRFVTDTQYF.